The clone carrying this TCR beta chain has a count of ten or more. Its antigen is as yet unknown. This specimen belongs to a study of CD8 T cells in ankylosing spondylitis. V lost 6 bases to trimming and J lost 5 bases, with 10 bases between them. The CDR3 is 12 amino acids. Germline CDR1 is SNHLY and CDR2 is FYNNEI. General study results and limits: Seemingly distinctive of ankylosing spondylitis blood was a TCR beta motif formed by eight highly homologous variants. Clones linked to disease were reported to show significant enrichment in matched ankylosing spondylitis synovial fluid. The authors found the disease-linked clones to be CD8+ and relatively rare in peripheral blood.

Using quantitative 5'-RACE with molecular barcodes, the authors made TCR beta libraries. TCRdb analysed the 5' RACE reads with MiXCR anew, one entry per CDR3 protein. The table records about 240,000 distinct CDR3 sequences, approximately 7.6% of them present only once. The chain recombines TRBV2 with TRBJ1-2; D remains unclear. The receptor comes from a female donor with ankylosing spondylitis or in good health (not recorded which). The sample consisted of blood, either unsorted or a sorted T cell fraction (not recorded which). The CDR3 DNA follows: TGTGCCAGCAGGGTTGACATTTATGGCTACACCTTC. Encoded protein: CASRVDIYGYTF.